One T cell receptor beta chain is described in this entry. What it recognizes is unknown. The CDR3 covers 14 residues. The V end was cut by 7 bases, the J end by 9 bases, with 22 bases between. Germline V gene data show CDR1 as SQVTM and CDR2 as ANQGSEA. These data originate in a study of blood T cells in healthy people across ages. General study findings and limits: With naive T cell percentage, TCR beta diversity showed a strong correlation. The long-lived group displayed more naive CD4+ cells, plus higher diversity, than the aged donors did.

A sample-barcoded 5' primer and a J-beta primer mix were used in a second PCR of roughly 7 to 11 cycles. Each cDNA molecule was tagged by a template-switch adaptor with 12 random nucleotides. TCRdb passed the 5' RACE reads through MiXCR, listing each CDR3 protein once. The table shows around 780,000 distinct CDR3 sequences, with roughly 56% occurring only once. The V gene is TRBV29-1, the J gene TRBJ2-1; tentatively, D is TRBD1 or TRBD2 (6 bases each). This receptor was obtained from a man in his forties or fifties in good health. The sequenced sample was blood. DNA of the CDR3: TGCAGCGCCCCCCCGGGGGCTATATGGAGTGAGCAGTTCTTC. It translates to CSAPPGAIWSEQFF.